This T cell receptor (beta chain) stems from a study of blood T cell repertoires in COVID-19 (dated by TCRdb to between 2020 and 2021). Study-wide context: Samples covering the acute and convalescent phases of COVID-19 were provided by collaborators in the United States, Italy and Spain. Deeply sampled blood TCRbeta repertoires from subjects exposed to, actively infected with, or recovered from COVID-19 were included in the dataset. Where HLA class I and class II types were available, the types were taken from metadata supplied by the sample provider, not from assay-based typing. A de-identified subject ID, COVID-19 status, age in years and sex were almost always included in the sample metadata. The samples were drawn from two sources: the first 160 participants of the ongoing ImmuneRACE study, and 950 to 1,500 subjects contributed by 6 global collaborators. The prospective study material was composed of cDNA or gDNA derived from T cells, B-cell-depleted T cells, or PBMCs. The repertoires were released in a freely available public database intended as a resource for research on the immune response to SARS-CoV-2. Overall study results and their limits: Clinical and demographic metadata were provided uncurated, with the amount varying by source and participant.

The collaborating institutions used their own protocols to collect whole blood in K2EDTA tubes. For TCRbeta analysis, collaborators shipped samples in one of three forms: frozen whole blood, isolated PBMCs, or DNA extracted from either of those sample types. Taken from the germline V gene, the CDR1 and CDR2 loops are MNHEY and SVGAGI. V trim: 2 bases; J trim: 2 bases; unmatched bases: 6. Counted from cysteine to phenylalanine, this CDR3 has 16 amino acids. The entry retains the CDR3 DNA only, 48 bases that are in frame from base 1. TCRbeta CDR3 regions were amplified from genomic DNA using the immunoSEQ Assay, a bias-controlled multiplex PCR. As for how the authors treated the data: The number of nucleated cells in each sample was estimated from the amplification of reference gene primers within the assay. Sequence reads were collapsed and filtered to measure the absolute abundance of every unique TCRbeta CDR3 rearrangement. For each sample, productive Simpson clonality was calculated by taking the square root of Simpson's diversity index across productive rearrangements. TCRdb re-hosts the immuneACCESS table, in-frame sequences only. Its copies lack some clones; in the studies checked, an unresolved V gene accounts for under half of them, and the cause for the rest is not known. V and J calls and clone size come straight from that table; D and trimming were deduced from the DNA. The sample has more than 150,000 clones on record, 65% to 90% of them singletons. Jointly, the top ten make up roughly 8.9% of the sample.

Note on this clone: Its recognized antigen is unknown. Base qualities are not at hand, and no much larger clone is one base apart.

This TCR derives from a woman aged 45-65 years with acute or convalescent COVID-19. What was sequenced was peripheral blood. The chain is encoded by TRBV6-5 joined to TRBJ2-7, and 10 bases in between align with TRBD2. In nucleotides, the sequence is TGTGCCAGCAGTTACCCGACTAGCGGGCAACCCTACGAGCAGTACTTC. This is translated as CASSYPTSGQPYEQYF.